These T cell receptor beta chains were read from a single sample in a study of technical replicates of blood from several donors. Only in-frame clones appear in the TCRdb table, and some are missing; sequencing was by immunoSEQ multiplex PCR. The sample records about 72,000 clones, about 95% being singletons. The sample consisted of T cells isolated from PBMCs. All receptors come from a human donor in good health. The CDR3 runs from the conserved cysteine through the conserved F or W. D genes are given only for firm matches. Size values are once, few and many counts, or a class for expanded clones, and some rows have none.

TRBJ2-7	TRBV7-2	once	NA	CASSSPSRGGAWYEQYF	TGTGCCAGCAGCTCCCCCAGTCGCGGGGGCGCGTGGTACGAGCAGTACTTC
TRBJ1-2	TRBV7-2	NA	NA	CASSLYLYGYTF	TGTGCCAGCAGCCTATACCTCTATGGCTACACCTTC
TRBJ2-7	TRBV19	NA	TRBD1	CASSISGTGGYEQYF	TGTGCCAGTAGTATCTCCGGGACAGGGGGCTACGAGCAGTACTTC
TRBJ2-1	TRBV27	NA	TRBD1	CASSFRGEQFF	TGTGCCAGCAGTTTCAGGGGGGAGCAGTTCTTC
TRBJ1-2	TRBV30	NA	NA	CAWGGRPGREADLRGGYTF	TGTGCCTGGGGGGGGAGACCGGGCCGGGAAGCAGACCTACGGGGGGGCTACACCTTC
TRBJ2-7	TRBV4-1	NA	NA	CASSHPGTRDEQYF	TGCGCCAGCAGCCACCCCGGGACTCGAGACGAGCAGTACTTC
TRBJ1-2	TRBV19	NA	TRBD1	CASSGDRSKANYGYTF	TGTGCCAGTAGTGGGGACAGAAGCAAAGCTAACTATGGCTACACCTTC
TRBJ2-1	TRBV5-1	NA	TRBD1	CASSPRDRAQGEQFF	TGCGCCAGCAGCCCCCGGGACAGGGCACAGGGTGAGCAGTTCTTC
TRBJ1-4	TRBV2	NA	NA	CASSDADGGYEKLFF	TGTGCCAGCAGTGATGCTGACGGAGGTTATGAAAAACTGTTTTTT
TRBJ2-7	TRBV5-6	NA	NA	CASSFSDEQYF	TGTGCCAGCAGCTTTAGCGACGAGCAGTACTTC
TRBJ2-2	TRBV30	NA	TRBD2	CAWSPGLADTGELFF	TGTGCCTGGAGCCCCGGACTAGCGGACACCGGGGAGCTGTTTTTT
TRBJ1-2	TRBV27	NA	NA	CASAGNTNYGYTF	TGTGCCAGCGCGGGGAACACTAACTATGGCTACACCTTC
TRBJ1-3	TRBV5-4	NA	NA	CASSLDSSGNTIYF	TGTGCCAGCAGCTTGGACAGCTCTGGAAACACCATATATTTT
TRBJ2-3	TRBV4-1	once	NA	CASSQDRGLGTDTQYF	TGCGCCAGCAGCCAAGATAGGGGATTGGGCACAGATACGCAGTATTTT
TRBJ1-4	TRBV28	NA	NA	CASSLPGEKLFF	TGTGCCAGCAGTCTCCCGGGGGAAAAACTGTTTTTT
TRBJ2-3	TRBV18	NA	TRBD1	CASSRPQGAGDTQYF	TGTGCCAGCTCACGACCACAGGGGGCAGGGGATACGCAGTATTTT
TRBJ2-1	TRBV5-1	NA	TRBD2	CASSHQTTTSGVYNEQFF	TGCGCCAGCAGCCATCAGACCACGACTAGCGGGGTCTACAATGAGCAGTTCTTC
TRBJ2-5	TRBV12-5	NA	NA	CASGGGGSETQYF	TGTGCTAGTGGTGGGGGGGGCTCGGAGACCCAGTACTTC
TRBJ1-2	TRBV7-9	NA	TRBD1	CASSYETGGHYGYTF	TGTGCCAGCAGCTACGAGACAGGGGGCCACTATGGCTACACCTTC
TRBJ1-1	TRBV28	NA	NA	CASFGDVNTEAFF	TGTGCCAGCTTCGGGGATGTGAACACTGAAGCTTTCTTT
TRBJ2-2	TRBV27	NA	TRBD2	CASTGTSFWGNTGELFF	TGTGCCAGCACCGGGACTAGTTTTTGGGGGAACACCGGGGAGCTGTTTTTT
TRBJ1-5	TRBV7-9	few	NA	CASRAGNQPQHF	TGTGCCAGCAGAGCGGGCAATCAGCCCCAGCATTTT
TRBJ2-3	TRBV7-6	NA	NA	CASSLEGHYTDTQYF	TGTGCCAGCAGCTTAGAGGGACATTACACAGATACGCAGTATTTT
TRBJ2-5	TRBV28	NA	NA	CASRTGREETQYF	TGTGCCAGCAGGACGGGTCGGGAAGAGACCCAGTACTTC
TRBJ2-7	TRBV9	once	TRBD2	CASSGGLANYEQYF	TGTGCCAGCAGCGGTGGACTAGCTAACTACGAGCAGTACTTC
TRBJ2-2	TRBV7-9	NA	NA	CASSFSILPQGELFF	TGTGCCAGCAGCTTCTCTATTTTACCCCAAGGGGAGCTGTTTTTT
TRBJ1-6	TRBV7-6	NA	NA	CASSSADSSSYNSPLHF	TGTGCCAGCAGCTCGGCTGACAGCAGCTCCTATAATTCACCCCTCCACTTT
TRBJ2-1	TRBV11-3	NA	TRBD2	CASSVPQFGTRQYNEQFF	TGTGCCAGCAGCGTGCCGCAGTTCGGGACTAGACAATACAATGAGCAGTTCTTC
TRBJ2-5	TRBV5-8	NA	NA	CASSQMNRDGETQYF	TGTGCCAGCAGTCAAATGAACAGGGACGGTGAGACCCAGTACTTC
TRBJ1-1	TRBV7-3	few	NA	CASSLTGNTEAFF	TGTGCCAGCAGCTTAACCGGGAACACTGAAGCTTTCTTT
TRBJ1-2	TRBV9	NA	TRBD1	CASSDGTGGRYTF	TGTGCCAGCAGCGACGGGACAGGTGGGCGCTACACCTTC
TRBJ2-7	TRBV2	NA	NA	CASSEWQGYEQYF	TGTGCCAGCAGTGAATGGCAGGGCTACGAGCAGTACTTC
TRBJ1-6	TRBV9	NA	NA	CASSVEGRGISPLHF	TGTGCCAGCAGCGTAGAAGGCAGGGGTATTTCACCCCTCCACTTT
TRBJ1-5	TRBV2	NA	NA	CASRGEGGQPQHF	TGTGCCAGCAGGGGTGAGGGAGGTCAGCCCCAGCATTTT
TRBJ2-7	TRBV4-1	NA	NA	CASSQVGVYEQYF	TGCGCCAGCAGCCAAGTAGGAGTTTACGAGCAGTACTTC
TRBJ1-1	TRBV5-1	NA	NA	CASSPLRGSNTEAFF	TGCGCCAGCAGCCCGTTACGGGGATCGAACACTGAAGCTTTCTTT
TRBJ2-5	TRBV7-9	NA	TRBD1	CASSPGTGAPETQYF	TGTGCCAGCAGCCCCGGGACAGGGGCCCCCGAGACCCAGTACTTC
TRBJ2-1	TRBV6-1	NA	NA	CASRGGPYNEQFF	TGTGCCAGCCGCGGAGGTCCGTACAATGAGCAGTTCTTC
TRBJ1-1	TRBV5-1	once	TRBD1	CASSLAWGTGAAAFF	TGCGCCAGCAGCTTGGCGTGGGGGACAGGGGCAGCTGCTTTCTTT
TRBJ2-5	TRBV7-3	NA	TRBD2	CASSLRAGGRETQYF	TGTGCCAGCAGCTTAAGAGCGGGGGGGCGGGAGACCCAGTACTTC
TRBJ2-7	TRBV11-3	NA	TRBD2	CASRAASGATYEQYF	TGTGCCAGCAGGGCCGCTAGCGGGGCAACCTACGAGCAGTACTTC
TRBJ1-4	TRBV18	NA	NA	CASSEGQDRNEKLFF	TGTGCCAGCTCGGAGGGGCAGGACCGCAATGAAAAACTGTTTTTT
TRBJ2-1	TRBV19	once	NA	CASSFPPRLATGPRVYNEQFF	TGTGCCAGTAGTTTTCCGCCCCGGCTAGCGACGGGACCCCGGGTGTACAATGAGCAGTTCTTC
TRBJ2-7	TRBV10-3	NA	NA	CAISGGGSPFYEQYF	TGTGCCATCAGTGGGGGAGGTTCCCCCTTCTACGAGCAGTACTTC
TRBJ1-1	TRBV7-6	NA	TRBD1	CASSLGQGKTEAFF	TGTGCCAGCAGCTTGGGACAGGGAAAGACTGAAGCTTTCTTT
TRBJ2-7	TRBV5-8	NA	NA	CASSSVGGAPRPYEQYF	TGTGCCAGCAGCTCGGTAGGTGGGGCGCCTCGCCCCTACGAGCAGTACTTC
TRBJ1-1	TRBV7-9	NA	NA	CASSRGGRGNTEAFF	TGTGCCAGCAGCCGGGGTGGGAGAGGGAACACTGAAGCTTTCTTT
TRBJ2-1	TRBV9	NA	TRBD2	CASSGIAGGINEQFF	TGTGCCAGCAGTGGGATAGCGGGGGGGATCAATGAGCAGTTCTTC
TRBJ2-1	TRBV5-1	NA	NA	CASSLGGVYNEQFF	TGCGCCAGCAGCTTAGGGGGGGTTTACAATGAGCAGTTCTTC
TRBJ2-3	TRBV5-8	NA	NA	CASRLWDSRTDTQYF	TGTGCCAGCAGGCTTTGGGACTCCCGCACAGATACGCAGTATTTT